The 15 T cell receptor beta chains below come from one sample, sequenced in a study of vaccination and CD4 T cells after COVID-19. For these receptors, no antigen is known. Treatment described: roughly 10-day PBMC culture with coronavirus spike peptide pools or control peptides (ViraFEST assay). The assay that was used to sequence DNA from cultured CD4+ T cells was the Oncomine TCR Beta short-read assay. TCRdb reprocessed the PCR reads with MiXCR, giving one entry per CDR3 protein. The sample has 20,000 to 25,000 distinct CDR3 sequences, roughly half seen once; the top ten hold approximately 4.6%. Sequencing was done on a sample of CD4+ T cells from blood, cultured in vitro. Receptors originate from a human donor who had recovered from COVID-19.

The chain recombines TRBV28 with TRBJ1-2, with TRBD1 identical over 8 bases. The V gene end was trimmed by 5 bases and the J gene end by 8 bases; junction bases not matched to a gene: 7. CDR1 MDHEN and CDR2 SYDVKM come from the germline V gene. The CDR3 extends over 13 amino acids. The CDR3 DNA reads TGTGCCAGCAGTCTAGAGGACAGGGCCGGCTACACCTTC. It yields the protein CASSLEDRAGYTF.

The CDR3 region has the DNA TGCAGTGGGAGCAGATTCACTGAAGCTTTCTTT. It yields the protein CSGSRFTEAFF. This chain links TRBV20-1 with TRBJ1-1, with D unresolved. Germline lookup yields CDR1 DFQATT and CDR2 SNEGSKA (reference sequence). This CDR3 contains 11 residues. Trimming cost V 7 bases and J 4 bases, with 10 bases left between them.

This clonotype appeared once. Here the CDR3 reads CASSPLLAGKETQYF. The CDR3 nucleotides are TGTGCCAGCAGCCCACTTTTAGCGGGTAAAGAGACCCAGTACTTC. The chain uses TRBV27 and TRBJ2-5, with TRBD2 matching over 7 bases. Trimming removed 6 bases from V and 3 bases from J; junction bases left unmatched: 10. The CDR3 contains 15 residues. Per the germline V gene, CDR1 is MNHEY and CDR2 is SMNVEV (reference sequence).

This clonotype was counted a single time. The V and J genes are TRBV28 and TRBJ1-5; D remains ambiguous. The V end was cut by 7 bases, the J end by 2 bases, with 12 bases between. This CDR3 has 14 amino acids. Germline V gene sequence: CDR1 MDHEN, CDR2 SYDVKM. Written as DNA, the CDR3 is TGTGCCAGCATCTTTCCCGGGGGCAATCAGCCCCAGCATTTT. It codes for CASIFPGGNQPQHF.

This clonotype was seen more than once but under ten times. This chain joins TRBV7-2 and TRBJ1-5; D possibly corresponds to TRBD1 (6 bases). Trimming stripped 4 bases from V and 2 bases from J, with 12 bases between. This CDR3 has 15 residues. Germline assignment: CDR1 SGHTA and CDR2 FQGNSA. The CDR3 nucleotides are TGTGCCAGCAGCTCGGGACGACAGGGCAATCAGCCCCAGCATTTT. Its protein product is CASSSGRQGNQPQHF.

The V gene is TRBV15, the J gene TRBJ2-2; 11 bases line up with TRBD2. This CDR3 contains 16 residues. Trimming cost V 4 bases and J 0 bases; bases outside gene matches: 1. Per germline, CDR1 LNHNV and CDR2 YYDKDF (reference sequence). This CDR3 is CATSKGLAANTGELFF. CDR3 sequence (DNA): TGTGCCACCAGCAAGGGACTAGCGGCGAACACCGGGGAGCTGTTTTTT.

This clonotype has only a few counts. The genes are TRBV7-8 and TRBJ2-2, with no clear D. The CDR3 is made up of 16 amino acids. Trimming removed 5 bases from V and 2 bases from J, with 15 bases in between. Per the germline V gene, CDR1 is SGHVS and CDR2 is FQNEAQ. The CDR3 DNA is TGTGCCAGCAGCCCCAGCCCTCGTGGAAACACCGGGGAGCTGTTTTTT. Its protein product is CASSPSPRGNTGELFF.

CDR3 in DNA: TGCAGTGCTAGAGATCAGGGTGGGGGCAGTCAGCCCCAGCATTTT. Translating it yields CSARDQGGGSQPQHF. The rearrangement joins TRBV20-1 to TRBJ1-5; a possible D gene is TRBD1 (6 bases). Germline V gene data show CDR1 as DFQATT and CDR2 as SNEGSKA (reference sequence). The CDR3 covers 15 residues. The V end lost 0 bases, the J end lost 6 bases, and 15 bases lay between the germline ends.

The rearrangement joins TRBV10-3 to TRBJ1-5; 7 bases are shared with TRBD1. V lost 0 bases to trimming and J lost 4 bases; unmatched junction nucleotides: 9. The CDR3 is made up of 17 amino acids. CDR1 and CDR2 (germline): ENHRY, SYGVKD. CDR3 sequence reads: CAISESSKGALNQPQHF. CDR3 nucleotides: TGTGCCATCAGTGAGTCGAGCAAGGGGGCCTTGAATCAGCCCCAGCATTTT.

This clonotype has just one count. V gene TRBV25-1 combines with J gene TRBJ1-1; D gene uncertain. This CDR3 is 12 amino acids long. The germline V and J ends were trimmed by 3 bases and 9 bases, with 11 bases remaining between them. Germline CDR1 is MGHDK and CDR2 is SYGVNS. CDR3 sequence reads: CASSDRVWKAFF. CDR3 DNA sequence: TGTGCCAGCAGTGATAGGGTATGGAAAGCTTTCTTT.

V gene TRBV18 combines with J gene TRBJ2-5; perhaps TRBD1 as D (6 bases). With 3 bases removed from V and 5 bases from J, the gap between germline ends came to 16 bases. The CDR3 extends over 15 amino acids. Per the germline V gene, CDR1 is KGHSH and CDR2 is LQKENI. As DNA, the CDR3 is TGTGCCAGCTCACCCTTACAGGGATCAGGGGAGACCCAGTACTTC. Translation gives CASSPLQGSGETQYF.

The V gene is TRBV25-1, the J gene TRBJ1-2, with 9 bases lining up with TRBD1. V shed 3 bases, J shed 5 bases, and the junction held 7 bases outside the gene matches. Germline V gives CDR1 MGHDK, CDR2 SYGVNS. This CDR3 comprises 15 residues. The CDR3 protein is CASSDRDRVPYGYTF. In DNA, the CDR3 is TGTGCCAGCAGTGACCGGGACAGGGTCCCTTATGGCTACACCTTC.

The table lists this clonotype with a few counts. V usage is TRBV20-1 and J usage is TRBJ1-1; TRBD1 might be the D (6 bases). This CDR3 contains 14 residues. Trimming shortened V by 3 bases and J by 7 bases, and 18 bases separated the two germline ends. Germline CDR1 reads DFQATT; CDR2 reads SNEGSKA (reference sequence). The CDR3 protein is CSASPRGARGEAFF. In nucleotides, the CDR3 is TGCAGTGCTAGCCCGAGGGGGGCTAGAGGTGAAGCTTTCTTT.

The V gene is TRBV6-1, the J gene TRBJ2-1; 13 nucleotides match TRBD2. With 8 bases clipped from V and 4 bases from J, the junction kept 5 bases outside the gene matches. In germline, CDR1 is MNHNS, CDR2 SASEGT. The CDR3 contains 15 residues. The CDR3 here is CASGWTSGRYNEQFF. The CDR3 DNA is TGTGCCAGCGGGTGGACTAGCGGGAGATACAATGAGCAGTTCTTC.

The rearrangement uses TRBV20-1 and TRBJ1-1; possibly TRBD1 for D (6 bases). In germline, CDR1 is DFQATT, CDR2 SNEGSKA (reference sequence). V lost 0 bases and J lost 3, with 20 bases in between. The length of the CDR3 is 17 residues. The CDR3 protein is CSAREPTGLGSDTEAFF. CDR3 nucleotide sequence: TGCAGTGCTAGAGAACCGACAGGCCTCGGGTCGGACACTGAAGCTTTCTTT.